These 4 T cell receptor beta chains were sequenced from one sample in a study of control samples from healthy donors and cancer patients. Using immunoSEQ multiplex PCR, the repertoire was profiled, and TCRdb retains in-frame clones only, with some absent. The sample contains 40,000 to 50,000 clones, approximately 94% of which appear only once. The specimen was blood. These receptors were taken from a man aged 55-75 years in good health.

Written as DNA, the CDR3 is TGTGCCAGTGGGACTAGCGGTTACAATGAGCAGTTCTTC. The encoded protein is CASGTSGYNEQFF. The J gene is TRBJ2-1, the V gene TRBV12-3 or TRBV12-4; TRBD2 matches at 11 bases. The CDR3 spans 13 residues. V was pared by 9 bases and J by 4 bases, with 2 bases of the junction left unmatched.

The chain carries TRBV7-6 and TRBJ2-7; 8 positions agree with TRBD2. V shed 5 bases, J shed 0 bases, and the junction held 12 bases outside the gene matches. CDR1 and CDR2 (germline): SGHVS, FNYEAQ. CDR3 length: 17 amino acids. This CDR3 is CASSLGGGLASSYEQYF. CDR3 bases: TGTGCCAGCAGCCTAGGCGGGGGGCTAGCGAGCTCCTACGAGCAGTACTTC.

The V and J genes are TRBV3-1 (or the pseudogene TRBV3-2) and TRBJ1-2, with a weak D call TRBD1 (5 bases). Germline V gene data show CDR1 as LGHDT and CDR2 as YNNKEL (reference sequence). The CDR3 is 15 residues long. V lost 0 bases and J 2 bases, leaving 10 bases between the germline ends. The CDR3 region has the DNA TGTGCCAGCAGCCAAGATTTATCAGGGAACTATGGCTACACCTTC. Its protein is CASSQDLSGNYGYTF.

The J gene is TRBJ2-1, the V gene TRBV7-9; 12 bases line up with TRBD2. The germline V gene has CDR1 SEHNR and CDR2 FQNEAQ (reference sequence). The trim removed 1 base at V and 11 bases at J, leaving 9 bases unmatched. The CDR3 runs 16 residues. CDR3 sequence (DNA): TGTGCCAGCAGCTTAGTATTGACTAGCGGGAGCCGTAAGCAGTTCTTC. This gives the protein CASSLVLTSGSRKQFF.